The 20 T cell receptor beta chains in this list originate from one sample, sequenced in a study of beta chain features in type 1 diabetes (dated by TCRdb to between 2017 and 2018). Library creation used the immunoSEQ multiplex PCR assay. All of the isolated RNA was reverse transcribed with the High Capacity cDNA Reverse Transcription Kit, so expressed TCRB transcripts were sequenced. The table was pulled from immuneACCESS by TCRdb, which kept in-frame rearrangements only. Such tables lose some clones; where checked, under half of the loss comes from unresolved V genes, and the rest has no known cause. This sample comprises approximately 400,000 clones, about 15% of them detected only once. Together, the top ten hold about 0.02% of the sample. Sample: naive CD4+ T cells from blood. The cell subset or site label on this specimen signifies: true naive CD4+ T cells. The receptors were sampled from a woman aged 18-29 years in good health.

V is TRBV15 and J is TRBJ2-5; D is undetermined. The V end was cut by 4 bases, the J end by 3 bases, with 3 bases between. Germline-derived CDR1 and CDR2 are LNHNV and YYDKDF (reference sequence). This CDR3 region has 11 residues. CDR3 region: CATSIEETQYF. The CDR3 DNA sequence: TGTGCCACCAGCATAGAAGAGACCCAGTACTTC.

V and J are TRBV7-2 and TRBJ2-1, with 7 bases fitting TRBD1. With V trimmed by 1 base and J by 14 bases, 8 bases remained unmatched. The CDR3 consists of 13 residues. Germline lookup yields CDR1 SGHTA and CDR2 FQGNSA. CDR3 bases: TGTGCCAGCAGCTTAGAAGGGGGCCGAAGTAAGTTCTTC. Translation: CASSLEGGRSKFF. Complete variable domain (other parts from reference TRBV7-2 and TRBJ2-1): GAGVSQSPSNKVTEKGKDVELRCDPISGHTALYWYRQSLGQGLEFLIYFQGNSAPDKSGLPSDRFSAERTGGSVSTLTIQRTQQEDSAVYLCASSLEGGRSKFFGPGTRLTVL.

The J gene is TRBJ2-1, the V gene TRBV19, with D maybe TRBD1 (5 bases). Germline V gene data show CDR1 as LNHDA and CDR2 as SQIVND (reference sequence). The CDR3 runs to 15 residues. Trimming cost V 5 bases and J 5 bases, with 16 bases left between them. This CDR3 is CASSGQQVGDNEQFF. Here the CDR3 DNA reads TGTGCCAGTAGTGGACAACAGGTCGGAGACAATGAGCAGTTCTTC.

This chain uses TRBV7-9 with TRBJ2-1; TRBD2 agrees at 10 bases. Trimming at V came to 5 bases and at J to 3 bases, leaving 4 bases not matched to a gene. The V gene's germline CDR1 is SEHNR and CDR2 FQNEAQ (reference sequence). The CDR3 is made up of 15 amino acids. CDR3 sequence: CASSLLAGIYNEQFF. The CDR3 DNA follows: TGTGCCAGCAGCCTACTAGCGGGGATCTACAATGAGCAGTTCTTC.

This rearrangement joins TRBV5-1 to TRBJ2-5; TRBD1 matches at 7 bases. V lost 0 bases to trimming and J lost 3 bases; unmatched junction nucleotides: 5. Germline assignment: CDR1 SGHRS and CDR2 YFSETQ. This CDR3 contains 15 residues. In DNA form, the CDR3 reads TGCGCCAGCAGCTTGGCCGGGACAGATAAAGAGACCCAGTACTTC. This translates into CASSLAGTDKETQYF.

This clone was observed once. The V call is TRBV28, the J call TRBJ1-1; D is unresolved. In germline, CDR1 is MDHEN, CDR2 SYDVKM. The V gene lost 2 bases and the J gene lost 10 bases, with 11 bases spanning the gap. This CDR3 has 12 residues. The CDR3 is CASSLVTRRAFF. In DNA form, the CDR3 reads TGTGCCAGCAGTTTAGTGACGCGGAGAGCTTTCTTT.

This clone was detected a few times. This sequence joins TRBV14 and TRBJ2-1; 8 bases agree with TRBD2. Germline V gene sequence: CDR1 SGHDN, CDR2 FVKESK. The CDR3 is 16 residues long. Trimming removed 4 bases from V and 7 bases from J; junction bases left unmatched: 12. The CDR3 DNA sequence: TGTGCCAGCAGCCCATACAGTAGCGGGATGCGTAATGAGCAGTTCTTC. This encodes CASSPYSSGMRNEQFF.

CDR3 region: CASSKPGLERGTQYF. The CDR3 DNA is TGTGCCAGCAGTAAACCGGGACTGGAGAGGGGGACCCAGTACTTC. The chain recombines TRBV6-6 with TRBJ2-5; a possible D gene is TRBD2 (6 bases). V lost 5 bases to trimming and J lost 7 bases, with 20 bases between them. Germline CDR1 is MNHNY and CDR2 is SVGAGI (reference sequence). The CDR3 totals 15 residues.

This clone was detected only a few times. The chain has TRBV28 and TRBJ2-1; D is unresolved. V was clipped by 3 bases and J by 4 bases, with 13 bases between them. The CDR3 covers 15 residues. Germline V gene lookup returns CDR1 MDHEN and CDR2 SYDVKM. The CDR3 spells CASSLLGRPYNEQFF. In DNA, the CDR3 is TGTGCCAGCAGTTTGCTGGGCAGGCCTTACAATGAGCAGTTCTTC.

This clone was seen more than once but under ten times. CDR3 in DNA: TGCAGCGCCCAGGGACAGGGGGGCAATCAGCCCCAGCATTTT. It codes for CSAQGQGGNQPQHF. The chain carries TRBV29-1 and TRBJ1-5; 11 bases are a match to TRBD1. This CDR3 is 14 amino acids long. CDR1 and CDR2 from the germline V gene are SQVTM and ANQGSEA. The V and J ends lost 7 bases and 2 bases, in that order; junction bases with no gene match: 4.

This clone was seen a few times. V and J are TRBV19 and TRBJ1-2, with 7 bases aligning to TRBD1. This CDR3 has 14 residues. Germline lookup yields CDR1 LNHDA and CDR2 SQIVND (reference sequence). Unmatched junction bases numbered 11, after V lost 8 bases and J lost 5 bases. CDR3 DNA: TGTGCCAGTGCTACCTACACAGGGGCGTATGGCTACACCTTC. It is translated as CASATYTGAYGYTF.

The chain links TRBV4-1 to TRBJ1-2, with 8 bases fitting TRBD1. CDR1 is MGHRA and CDR2 is YSYEKL in the germline V gene. V lost 4 bases to trimming and J lost 0 bases; unmatched junction nucleotides: 7. This CDR3 has 16 residues. DNA for the CDR3: TGCGCCAGCAGCCGACCCGGACAGGGTACTAACTATGGCTACACCTTC. It translates to CASSRPGQGTNYGYTF.

The chain uses TRBV18 and TRBJ1-1; D might be TRBD1 (5 bases). The V end lost 2 bases, the J end lost 0 bases, and 13 bases lay between the germline ends. Germline CDR1 KGHSH, CDR2 LQKENI. The CDR3 sequence is 16 residues long. This CDR3 reads CASSPRREGMNTEAFF. The CDR3 DNA reads TGTGCCAGCTCACCAAGGAGGGAGGGGATGAACACTGAAGCTTTCTTT.

This sequence joins TRBV18 and TRBJ2-5; 8 nucleotides match TRBD1. The CDR3 spans 13 residues. Unmatched junction bases numbered 3, after V lost 6 bases and J lost 3 bases. CDR1 is KGHSH and CDR2 is LQKENI in the germline V gene. This CDR3 reads CASSPGQEETQYF. The CDR3 DNA follows: TGTGCCAGCTCGCCGGGACAGGAAGAGACCCAGTACTTC.

The chain couples TRBV29-1 to TRBJ1-2; D not certain. The germline V gene has CDR1 SQVTM and CDR2 ANQGSEA. The CDR3 totals 11 residues. Trimming removed 6 bases at V and 2 bases at J, with 7 bases between. The CDR3 DNA follows: TGCAGCGTGAGCGAGAACTATGGCTACACCTTC. Its translation: CSVSENYGYTF. Complete variable domain (other parts from reference TRBV29-1 and TRBJ1-2): SAVISQKPSRDICQRGTSLTIQCQVDSQVTMMFWYRQQPGQSLTLIATANQGSEATYESGFVIDKFPISRPNLTFSTLTVSNMSPEDSSIYLCSVSENYGYTFGSGTRLTVV.

The chain links TRBV29-1 to TRBJ1-1; 7 bases are a match to TRBD1. Looked up from germline, CDR1 is SQVTM and CDR2 is ANQGSEA. The V and J ends lost 6 bases and 0 bases, in that order; junction bases with no gene match: 4. The CDR3 runs to 13 residues. The CDR3 protein is CSVRTGMNTEAFF. The CDR3 DNA reads as TGCAGCGTGAGGACAGGTATGAACACTGAAGCTTTCTTT.

J is TRBJ1-5 and V is TRBV30, with D maybe TRBD1 (5 bases). CDR1 is GTSNPN, CDR2 SVGIG, per germline (reference sequence). Trimming stripped 3 bases from V and 6 bases from J, with 9 bases between. The CDR3 is made up of 12 amino acids. The CDR3 sequence is CAWSGGAQPQHF. CDR3 coding DNA: TGTGCCTGGAGCGGGGGAGCTCAGCCCCAGCATTTT. Combining the CDR3 with reference TRBV30 and TRBJ1-5 gives the whole variable domain SQTIHQWPATLVQPVGSPLSLECTVEGTSNPNLYWYRQAAGRGLQLLFYSVGIGQISSEVPQNLSASRPQDRQFILSSKKLLLSDSGFYLCAWSGGAQPQHFGDGTRLSIL.

This clone was seen a handful of times. The rearrangement links TRBV30 to TRBJ1-2; perhaps TRBD1 as D (5 bases). Germline V CDR1 and CDR2: GTSNPN, SVGIG (reference sequence). The CDR3 has 12 amino acids. Trimming pared 5 bases from V and 8 bases from J, leaving 15 bases between. This chain's CDR3 is CAWAPGLLGYTF. The CDR3 DNA follows: TGTGCCTGGGCGCCGGGACTTCTAGGCTACACCTTC.

In its sample, this clone was seen a few times. V usage is TRBV18 and J usage is TRBJ2-1; perhaps TRBD2 as D (6 bases). The CDR3 runs to 13 residues. Germline loops: CDR1 KGHSH, CDR2 LQKENI. V lost 2 bases and J 7 bases, leaving 9 bases between the germline ends. As DNA, the CDR3 is TGTGCCAGCTCACCATCGGAGGGGAATGAGCAGTTCTTC. This gives the protein CASSPSEGNEQFF.

The chain couples TRBV10-1 to TRBJ2-5; D is unclear. CDR1 is WNHNN, CDR2 SYGVQD, per germline (reference sequence). CDR3 length: 14 residues. V lost 3 bases, J lost 5 bases, and 13 bases lay in between. CDR3 DNA sequence: TGCGCCAGCAGTGAATCTAGTCGTGGGGAGACCCAGTACTTC. Translating gives CASSESSRGETQYF.